These 21 T cell receptor beta chains originate from one sample sequenced in a study of neurological immune-mediated disorders. TCRdb redid the calling of the 5' RACE reads with MiXCR, one entry per CDR3 protein. Of 70,000 to 95,000 distinct CDR3 sequences detected, roughly 13% appear once; the ten largest clones hold roughly 5%. The time point denotes: longitudinal time-point 2. The sequenced sample consisted of PBMCs. These receptors came from a female donor with HTLV-1-associated myelopathy (HAM/TSP).

The table lists this clonotype with many counts. The V gene is TRBV6-5, the J gene TRBJ2-2, with D perhaps TRBD2 (5 bases). Trimming removed 5 bases at V and 2 bases at J, with 6 bases between. Germline V gene lookup returns CDR1 MNHEY and CDR2 SVGAGI. The CDR3 has 13 residues. The CDR3 loop reads CASSDYNTGELFF. CDR3 sequence (DNA): TGTGCCAGCAGTGACTACAACACCGGGGAGCTGTTTTTT.

This clonotype was seen ten or more times. This sequence joins TRBV2 and TRBJ2-3; D is perhaps TRBD2 (6 bases). This CDR3 has 15 amino acids. Germline values: CDR1 SNHLY, CDR2 FYNNEI. Trimming cost V 8 bases and J 1 base, with 16 bases left between them. CDR3 sequence (DNA): TGTGCCAGCCGAGTGGGGGGAGGAGGCACAGATACGCAGTATTTT. Amino acids: CASRVGGGGTDTQYF.

This clonotype was found many times. This sequence joins TRBV12-3 or TRBV12-4 and TRBJ2-7, with 7 bases that match TRBD1. The CDR3 totals 16 residues. V lost 5 bases to trimming and J lost 2 bases; unmatched junction nucleotides: 12. The CDR3 DNA reads as TGTGCCAGCAGTGAAAACCGGGACAGCATTACCTACGAGCAGTACTTC. Protein product: CASSENRDSITYEQYF.

This clonotype was detected ten times or more. This chain uses TRBV29-1 with TRBJ2-5, with 7 bases fitting TRBD2. Germline V lookup: CDR1 SQVTM, CDR2 ANQGSEA. CDR3 length equals 11 residues. CDR3 sequence: CSGGEGETQYF. CDR3 nucleotide sequence: TGCAGTGGGGGGGAGGGTGAGACCCAGTACTTC.

The CDR3 region is CASSLVNAGGTDTQYF. In DNA form, the CDR3 reads TGCGCCAGCAGCTTGGTAAATGCCGGAGGCACAGATACGCAGTATTTT. This chain uses TRBV5-1 with TRBJ2-3, with D unclear. The CDR3 sequence is 16 residues long. The germline V and J ends were trimmed by 0 bases and 1 base, with 12 bases remaining between them. Germline CDR1 SGHRS, CDR2 YFSETQ. Based on the CDR3 plus reference TRBV5-1 and TRBJ2-3, the full variable domain is KAGVTQTPRYLIKTRGQQVTLSCSPISGHRSVSWYQQTPGQGLQFLFEYFSETQRNKGNFPGRFSGRQFSNSRSEMNVSTLELGDSALYLCASSLVNAGGTDTQYFGPGTRLTVL.

CDR3 in DNA: TGTGCCAGCAGTTTACGGGTCCTGGGGGCCGAGACAGGCAAAAGGAATACGCAGTATTTT. Its protein product is CASSLRVLGAETGKRNTQYF. The rearrangement links TRBV12-3 or TRBV12-4 to TRBJ2-3, with D possibly being TRBD1 (6 bases). The germline V and J ends were trimmed by 2 bases and 7 bases, with 31 bases remaining between them. This CDR3 is built from 20 residues.

This clonotype was observed many times. J is TRBJ2-1 and V is TRBV6-2 or TRBV6-3; the match to TRBD2 covers 8 bases. Germline V gives CDR1 MNHEY, CDR2 SVGEGT. This CDR3 spans 15 amino acids. V lost 5 bases, J lost 3 bases, and 6 bases stayed unmatched. The CDR3 nucleotides read TGTGCCAGCAGTGGCGGGGGGACGAACTACAATGAGCAGTTCTTC. It codes for CASSGGGTNYNEQFF.

This clonotype came up many times. The V gene is TRBV28, the J gene TRBJ1-5; D uncertain. The CDR3 runs to 14 residues. Trimming shortened V by 6 bases and J by 5 bases, and 14 bases separated the two germline ends. Germline-derived CDR1 and CDR2 are MDHEN and SYDVKM. The CDR3 region has the DNA TGTGCCAGCAGCCTCCGAGAGAATTATCAGCCCCAGCATTTT. Its translation is CASSLRENYQPQHF.

This clonotype was seen repeatedly, ten times or more. V is TRBV5-1 and J is TRBJ2-2; no firm D call. Germline assignment: CDR1 SGHRS and CDR2 YFSETQ. The CDR3 has 11 amino acids. The V gene lost 2 bases and the J gene lost 7 bases, with 3 bases spanning the gap. The CDR3 DNA reads as TGCGCCAGCAGCTTCCACGGGGAGCTGTTTTTT. The encoded protein is CASSFHGELFF.

This clonotype was counted many times. The gene calls are TRBV12-3 or TRBV12-4 and TRBJ2-4; 9 positions agree with TRBD1. The CDR3 contains 15 residues. Germline trimming cut 6 bases from V and 4 bases from J; bases unmatched to any gene: 7. Here the CDR3 reads CASSPRGQGKNIQYF. The CDR3 DNA follows: TGTGCCAGCAGCCCCCGGGGACAGGGAAAAAACATTCAGTACTTC.

This clonotype was observed at least ten times. This chain connects TRBV2 to TRBJ1-2, with D perhaps TRBD1 (6 bases). Germline lookup yields CDR1 SNHLY and CDR2 FYNNEI. V was cut by 6 bases and J by 4 bases, with 12 bases left in between. The CDR3 length is 13 residues. The CDR3 DNA reads TGTGCCAGCAGCCTGACAGGACTCTATGGCTACACCTTC. Protein: CASSLTGLYGYTF.

This clonotype was seen many times. J is TRBJ2-5 and V is TRBV7-2; TRBD1 agrees at 7 bases. Per the germline V gene, CDR1 is SGHTA and CDR2 is FQGNSA. V shed 4 bases, J shed 0 bases, and the junction held 5 bases outside the gene matches. The CDR3 is made up of 15 amino acids. The CDR3 sequence: CASSSRQGYQETQYF. CDR3 nucleotides: TGTGCCAGCAGCTCCCGACAGGGCTACCAAGAGACCCAGTACTTC.

Worth noting for this clonotype: At one boundary the junction diverges from the germline segment, which might be a read error. The CDR3 reads CACRSPQGASDTQYF. CDR3 in DNA: TGCGCCTGCAGATCGCCACAGGGGGCATCGGATACGCAGTATTTT. The genes are TRBV5-1 and TRBJ2-3; 9 bases fit TRBD1. Germline loops: CDR1 SGHRS, CDR2 YFSETQ. The CDR3 contains 15 residues.

This clonotype was observed many times. The V call is TRBV7-9, the J call TRBJ2-3; a weak D match, TRBD2 (7 bases). This CDR3 region has 17 residues. The ends were cut back, 5 bases at V and 2 bases at J, with 20 bases in the middle. CDR1 and CDR2 (germline): SEHNR, FQNEAQ (reference sequence). CDR3: CASSPNPARGHTDTQYF. DNA of the CDR3: TGTGCCAGCAGCCCAAACCCCGCGCGGGGGCACACAGATACGCAGTATTTT.

This clonotype was picked up many times. One end of the junction varies from germline; a read error may be responsible. This chain uses TRBV5-1 with TRBJ2-7; D uncertain. CDR1 is SGHRS and CDR2 is YFSETQ in the germline V gene. The CDR3 covers 14 residues. This chain's CDR3 is CVSSQQSDAYEQYF. CDR3 bases: TGCGTCAGCAGTCAACAGAGTGATGCCTACGAGCAGTACTTC.

This clonotype was counted between two and nine times. The chain has TRBV7-2 and TRBJ2-7; 7 bases agree with TRBD1. With 3 bases clipped from V and 0 bases from J, the junction kept 5 bases outside the gene matches. The CDR3 is made up of 15 amino acids. Germline V CDR1 and CDR2: SGHTA, FQGNSA. The CDR3 nucleotides read TGTGCCAGCAGCTTCGGGACAGCCAGCTCCTACGAGCAGTACTTC. Translated: CASSFGTASSYEQYF.

The sample holds many counts of this clonotype. The genes are TRBV5-1 and TRBJ2-7, with D tentatively TRBD1 (5 bases). Deletions cut 2 bases from V and 5 bases from J, with 8 bases between. The germline CDR1 and CDR2 sequences are SGHRS and YFSETQ. This CDR3 is built from 12 residues. DNA for the CDR3: TGCGCCAGCAGCTTCCAACAGGACGAGCAGTACTTC. Its protein product is CASSFQQDEQYF.

This clonotype was picked up many times. The chain joins TRBV29-1 to TRBJ1-1; TRBD1 aligns across 9 bases. J gave up 0 bases and V 1 base, and 6 bases lay outside the gene matches. The CDR3 runs 16 residues. Germline V gene sequence: CDR1 SQVTM, CDR2 ANQGSEA. This CDR3 reads CSVEGAWDRVNTEAFF. The DNA for the CDR3 is TGCAGCGTTGAAGGCGCATGGGACAGGGTGAACACTGAAGCTTTCTTT.

In its sample, this clonotype was seen many times. This chain links TRBV28 with TRBJ2-7, with D possibly TRBD2 on 6 matching bases. V lost 11 bases and J lost 2, with 16 bases in between. The CDR3 covers 13 residues. Germline assignment: CDR1 MDHEN and CDR2 SYDVKM. CDR3 DNA sequence: TGTGCCGTCACGGGGGACTTTACCTACGAGCAGTACTTC. This encodes CAVTGDFTYEQYF.

This clonotype was counted at least ten times. The rearrangement joins TRBV20-1 to TRBJ2-3, with 14 bases that match TRBD2. The CDR3 contains 17 residues. Germline V gene lookup returns CDR1 DFQATT and CDR2 SNEGSKA (reference sequence). After removal of 6 bases from V and 4 bases from J, the junction contained 12 bases not matched to a gene. The CDR3 region has the DNA TGCAGTGCGTTACCGGGACTAGCGGGGGCCGGGGCAGATACGCAGTATTTT. Translated: CSALPGLAGAGADTQYF.

The chain is built from TRBV3-1 and TRBJ1-2, with D possibly matching TRBD1 (6 bases). Trimming cost V 1 base and J 4 bases, with 19 bases left between them. This CDR3 is built from 17 residues. The germline CDR1 and CDR2 sequences are LGHDT and YNNKEL (reference sequence). CDR3 protein: CASSQVQTTGYGYGYTF. In nucleotides, the CDR3 is TGTGCCAGCAGCCAAGTACAGACTACAGGGTATGGCTATGGCTACACCTTC.